This entry lists 5 T cell receptor beta chains sequenced from one sample in a study of PD-1 blockade in classical Hodgkin lymphoma. Profiling relied on immunoSEQ multiplex PCR, and the TCRdb table lists in-frame clones only, not all of them. The sample records approximately 34,000 clones, 65% to 90% being singletons. No patient escaped relapse after autologous stem cell transplantation, and brentuximab vedotin exposure varied. The material sequenced was peripheral blood mononuclear cells (PBMCs), taken at baseline. The source is a human donor with classical Hodgkin lymphoma.

The rearrangement uses TRBV7-2 and TRBJ2-7; TRBD2 agrees at 7 bases. Losses at the gene ends were 1 base for V and 3 bases for J; bases not matched to a gene: 9. Per germline, CDR1 SGHTA and CDR2 FQGNSA. CDR3 size: 16 residues. This CDR3 reads CASSLGATGGGYEQYF. The CDR3 region has the DNA TGTGCCAGCAGCTTAGGGGCTACTGGCGGGGGCTACGAGCAGTACTTC.

The chain links TRBV18 to TRBJ1-1; possibly TRBD1 for D (5 bases). The CDR3 has 13 amino acids. The V end was cut by 6 bases, the J end by 3 bases, with 11 bases between. CDR1 and CDR2 (germline): KGHSH, LQKENI. CDR3 in amino acids: CASSQGWDTEAFF. The CDR3 nucleotides are TGTGCCAGCTCCCAGGGATGGGACACTGAAGCTTTCTTT.

This chain links TRBV5-3 with TRBJ1-3; 8 nucleotides agree with TRBD1. TRBV5-3 counts as an open reading frame of uncertain function. CDR3 length equals 17 residues. The J segment lost 0 bases and the V segment lost 2 bases, leaving 7 bases of the junction unmatched. CDR3 amino acids: CARSLGQGFPSGNTIYF. The CDR3, as DNA: TGTGCCAGAAGCTTAGGACAGGGATTCCCCTCTGGAAACACCATATATTTT.

V is TRBV21-1 and J is TRBJ2-3; the table gives TRBD2 as D, unverified against the DNA. TRBV21-1 is a recognized pseudogene. The CDR3 is 16 amino acids. CDR3 coding DNA: TGTGCCAGCAGCAAAAATCACTCACTCCCCACAGATACGCAGTATTTT. Translation gives CASSKNHSLPTDTQYF.

The J gene is TRBJ2-7, the V gene TRBV20-1; possibly TRBD2 for D (5 bases). The V end lost 3 bases, the J end lost 3 bases, and 6 bases lay between the germline ends. From germline, CDR1 is DFQATT and CDR2 SNEGSKA (reference sequence). CDR3 length equals 11 residues. In nucleotides, the CDR3 is TGCAGTGCTAGCGGGGTCTACGAGCAGTACTTC. Residues: CSASGVYEQYF.